The next 20 T cell receptor beta chains were all read from a single sample in a study of spatial heterogeneity in lung cancer (dated by TCRdb to between 2019 and 2020). Libraries were constructed by 5' RACE. Sequencing was carried out with a NextSeq 500. The public reads were run again by TCRdb, first through fastp at Q25 and then through MiXCR, and only productive beta chains were kept. Identical CDR3 proteins give one entry, which carries the most common genes and DNA. The sample contains some 110,000 distinct CDR3 sequences, 12% of them found a single time. About 15% of the sample is taken by the ten largest. What this sample's time point label stands for: blood at routine non-recurrence follow-up after resection. For TCR sequencing, whole RNA was extracted from tumor and nontumor lung tissue, or from cryopreserved PBMC samples, and no cell sorting was done. The source material was PBMCs, sampled at follow-up. The receptors shown here come from a male donor with early-stage non-small cell lung cancer.

This clonotype was seen only a few times. DNA of the CDR3: TGTGCCAGCAGTGAATCGGCGGAAAACAAGGGAAACACCATATATTTT. Encoded protein: CASSESAENKGNTIYF. The chain couples TRBV25-1 to TRBJ1-3, with D uncertain. Germline CDR1 is MGHDK and CDR2 is SYGVNS. CDR3 length: 16 amino acids. The germline V and J ends were trimmed by 1 base and 4 bases, with 14 bases remaining between them.

Only one count was recorded for this clonotype. One junction end does not reproduce the germline sequence, and a read error may be involved. The rearrangement uses TRBV10-3 and TRBJ1-6; TRBD1 might be the D (6 bases). The CDR3 has 13 residues. From germline, CDR1 is ENHRY and CDR2 SYGVKD. The CDR3 coding sequence is TGTGCCATCACGGTGGACAGAATCTCACCCTTCCACTTT. Its translation is CAITVDRISPFHF.

The chain carries TRBV10-1 and TRBJ2-2; D not resolved. CDR3 length: 12 amino acids. Trimming removed 4 bases from V and 7 bases from J, with 7 bases in between. The V gene's germline CDR1 is WNHNN and CDR2 SYGVQD (reference sequence). Written as DNA, the CDR3 is TGCGCCAGCAGTGCCTCAATCGGGGAGCTGTTTTTT. Residues: CASSASIGELFF.

This clonotype was counted between two and nine times. The V call is TRBV7-2, the J call TRBJ2-1; D gene unclear. CDR1 is SGHTA and CDR2 is FQGNSA in the germline V gene. V dropped 1 base and J dropped 3 bases, with 7 bases sitting between them. This CDR3 contains 14 residues. The CDR3 is CASSLGTDYNEQFF. CDR3 coding DNA: TGTGCCAGCAGCTTAGGGACCGACTACAATGAGCAGTTCTTC.

CDR3 sequence (DNA): TGTGCCAGCAAACTCAGAGGGGGCAGCTATGGCTACACCTTC. Translating it yields CASKLRGGSYGYTF. The chain recombines TRBV12-3 or TRBV12-4 with TRBJ1-2; 7 bases align to TRBD1. The CDR3 is made up of 14 amino acids. V lost 7 bases, J lost 4 bases, and 9 bases stayed unmatched.

V usage is TRBV20-1 and J usage is TRBJ2-1; TRBD2 aligns across 8 bases. From germline, CDR1 is DFQATT and CDR2 SNEGSKA (reference sequence). Unmatched junction bases numbered 7, after V lost 6 bases and J lost 3 bases. This CDR3 has 14 amino acids. The CDR3 coding sequence is TGCAGTGCGCCCGGGACTAGGGTCTACAATGAGCAGTTCTTC. Amino acids: CSAPGTRVYNEQFF.

The sample holds many counts of this clonotype. The gene calls are TRBV4-2 and TRBJ1-1; a weak D match, TRBD1 (5 bases). CDR1 is LGHNA and CDR2 is YNFKEQ in the germline V gene. This CDR3 has 14 amino acids. Trimming removed 0 bases from V and 0 bases from J, with 5 bases in between. CDR3 sequence reads: CASSQDRVNTEAFF. As DNA, the CDR3 is TGTGCCAGCAGCCAAGACAGGGTGAACACTGAAGCTTTCTTT.

The rearrangement uses TRBV7-4 and TRBJ2-1; TRBD2 aligns across 9 bases. This CDR3 has 16 amino acids. The ends lost 5 bases at V and 7 bases at J; junction bases unmatched: 12. Germline V lookup: CDR1 SGHVT, CDR2 SQSDAQ. The DNA for the CDR3 is TGTGCCAGCAGCCCCGCCGGGACTAGCAGTATGAATGAGCAGTTCTTC. Residues: CASSPAGTSSMNEQFF. Full variable domain (rest looked up from reference TRBV7-4 and TRBJ2-1): GAGVSQSPRYKVAKRGRDVALRCDSISGHVTLYWYRQTLGQGSEVLTYSQSDAQRDKSGRPSGRFSAERPERSVSTLKIQRTEQGDSAVYLCASSPAGTSSMNEQFFGPGTRLTVL.

In this sample, this clonotype turned up a few times. The V and J genes are TRBV11-2 and TRBJ2-3; 8 bases are a match to TRBD2. The CDR3 sequence is 14 residues long. Germline V gene sequence: CDR1 SGHAT, CDR2 FQNNGV. V shed 8 bases and J 0 bases; nucleotides not matched to a gene: 4. CDR3 DNA: TGTGCCAGCGGTAGCGGGGTTAGCACAGATACGCAGTATTTT. It codes for CASGSGVSTDTQYF.

In the case of this clonotype: A read error may account for a junction end that differs from germline. The V and J genes are TRBV4-1 and TRBJ1-3; D is unclear. The CDR3 runs 15 residues. From germline, CDR1 is MGHRA and CDR2 YSYEKL. The CDR3 reads CTSSQDPQMGNTIYF. The CDR3 region has the DNA TGCACCAGCAGCCAAGACCCCCAAATGGGAAACACCATATATTTT.

This clonotype showed up many times. The V call is TRBV9, the J call TRBJ2-7, with 9 bases fitting TRBD1. CDR3 length: 15 residues. Trimming at V came to 2 bases and at J to 7 bases, leaving 10 bases not matched to a gene. Germline lookup yields CDR1 SGDLS and CDR2 YYNGEE. The CDR3 loop reads CASSVGTGTLLEQYF. The CDR3 coding sequence is TGTGCCAGCAGCGTCGGGACAGGGACCCTGTTAGAGCAGTACTTC.

The chain recombines TRBV11-1 with TRBJ2-7; D is perhaps TRBD2 (6 bases). Germline loops: CDR1 SGHAT, CDR2 FQDESV (reference sequence). The CDR3 length is 12 residues. Trimming cost V 5 bases and J 4 bases, with 9 bases left between them. The CDR3 DNA is TGTGCCAGCAGCGCTGGGGGGTACGAGCAGTACTTC. As protein: CASSAGGYEQYF.

This sequence joins TRBV14 and TRBJ2-7; D perhaps matches TRBD2 (6 bases). Trimming removed 0 bases from V and 3 bases from J, with 18 bases in between. The CDR3 is 17 residues long. The germline gives CDR1 SGHDN, CDR2 FVKESK. CDR3 region: CASSQDLPGELFYEQYF. The CDR3 DNA reads as TGTGCCAGCAGCCAAGATTTACCGGGGGAGCTTTTCTACGAGCAGTACTTC.

In this sample, this clonotype turned up a few times. The genes are TRBV9 and TRBJ2-6; TRBD1 matches at 7 bases. There are 19 residues in the CDR3. Germline values: CDR1 SGDLS, CDR2 YYNGEE. V shed 0 bases and J 1 base; nucleotides not matched to a gene: 10. The DNA of the CDR3 is TGTGCCAGCAGCGTAGATCCATCGCGGACAGGATCTGGGGCCAACGTCCTGACTTTC. Amino acids: CASSVDPSRTGSGANVLTF.

This sequence joins TRBV5-1 and TRBJ2-2; D not resolved. CDR3 length equals 14 residues. From germline, CDR1 is SGHRS and CDR2 YFSETQ. V gave up 0 bases and J gave up 4 bases, with 7 bases separating them. The CDR3 nucleotides are TGCGCCAGCAGCTTGGGACAACCCACCGGGGAGCTGTTTTTT. This codes for CASSLGQPTGELFF.

This clonotype was seen at least ten times. V is TRBV29-1 and J is TRBJ1-5; 10 bases map to TRBD1. Germline CDR1 reads SQVTM; CDR2 reads ANQGSEA. This CDR3 spans 12 amino acids. V was pared by 7 bases and J by 5 bases, with 2 bases of the junction left unmatched. CDR3 protein: CSAGTGDQPQHF. CDR3 in DNA: TGCAGCGCCGGGACAGGGGATCAGCCCCAGCATTTT.

The chain carries TRBV5-1 and TRBJ1-1, with D unclear. CDR3 length equals 14 residues. Per germline, CDR1 SGHRS and CDR2 YFSETQ. V was clipped by 0 bases and J by 6 bases, with 12 bases between them. In DNA form, the CDR3 reads TGCGCCAGCAGCTTGGCAGATCGAAGCGCTGAAGCTTTCTTT. Its protein is CASSLADRSAEAFF.

This clonotype was picked up a small number of times. The chain is built from TRBV5-1 and TRBJ2-1; no clear D gene. Between the trimmed V and J ends, which lost 7 bases and 7 bases, there was a span of 15 bases. CDR1 and CDR2 from the germline V gene are SGHRS and YFSETQ. The CDR3 runs to 13 residues. The CDR3 bases are TGCGCCAGCGCCCTTATCGTGGGAAATGAGCAGTTCTTC. Protein sequence: CASALIVGNEQFF.

At least ten counts were recorded for this clonotype. The V call is TRBV12-3 or TRBV12-4, the J call TRBJ2-5, with D possibly being TRBD2 (6 bases). With 3 bases removed from V and 4 bases from J, the gap between germline ends came to 9 bases. This CDR3 contains 13 residues. CDR3 bases: TGTGCCAGCAGTTTGGGACTTCTAGAGACCCAGTACTTC. Protein product: CASSLGLLETQYF.

This clonotype was seen a few times. The CDR3 reads CASSSGTFHGDEQFF. The DNA of the CDR3 is TGTGCCAGCAGCTCCGGGACATTTCATGGCGATGAGCAGTTCTTC. This sequence joins TRBV11-3 and TRBJ2-1, with D possibly being TRBD1 (6 bases). V was pared by 4 bases and J by 8 bases, with 18 bases between. The CDR3 has 15 residues. Germline loops: CDR1 SGHNT, CDR2 YENEEA.